These 29 T cell receptor beta chains came from one sample sequenced in a study of blood T cells in healthy people across ages. Primed by a sample-barcoded 5' primer and a J-beta primer mix, a second PCR proceeded for about 6 to 12 cycles. MiXCR was run by TCRdb on the 5' RACE reads, yielding one entry per CDR3 protein. Of about 770,000 distinct CDR3 sequences in the sample, about 42% were seen once. The source material was blood. The source is a man in his sixties in good health.

The chain recombines TRBV30 with TRBJ2-5, with 8 positions matching TRBD1. The CDR3 consists of 15 residues. Germline V gives CDR1 GTSNPN, CDR2 SVGIG (reference sequence). Germline trimming cut 8 bases from V and 3 bases from J; bases unmatched to any gene: 14. The CDR3 region is CAHAPWQGAKETQYF. The CDR3 DNA follows: TGTGCCCACGCCCCCTGGCAGGGGGCCAAAGAGACCCAGTACTTC.

Many counts were recorded for this clonotype. The chain combines TRBV6-6 with TRBJ1-2; D gene ambiguous. V was clipped by 6 bases and J by 3 bases, with 11 bases between them. Germline V gene sequence: CDR1 MNHNY, CDR2 SVGAGI (reference sequence). There are 13 residues in the CDR3. CDR3 in DNA: TGTGCCAGCAGAAAAGGTCCGGACTATGGCTACACCTTC. Its translation is CASRKGPDYGYTF.

Of note for this clonotype: A much larger clone sits a single nucleotide away, making a read error possible. The chain combines TRBV29-1 with TRBJ2-1, with 9 nucleotides matching TRBD1. The J call is doubtful: the DNA matches TRBJ2-7 better. Germline CDR1 and CDR2: SQVTM and ANQGSEA. The CDR3 length is 14 residues. The CDR3 nucleotides read TGCAGCGCGATGGGACAGGGAACCTACAATGAGCAGTACTTC. This gives the protein CSAMGQGTYNEQYF.

J is TRBJ2-5 and V is TRBV12-3 or TRBV12-4, with a tentative D call TRBD1 (6 bases). With the DNA end fitting TRBJ2-7 better, the J assignment may be wrong. The CDR3 covers 13 residues. In nucleotides, the CDR3 is TGTGCCAGCACTCTTTGGGGGCCCGACGAGCAGTACTTC. Encoded protein: CASTLWGPDEQYF.

V and J are TRBV20-1 and TRBJ2-3; tentative D call: TRBD2 (6 bases). Trimming removed 6 bases from V and 0 bases from J, with 16 bases in between. This CDR3 is built from 15 residues. CDR1 and CDR2 (germline): DFQATT, SNEGSKA (reference sequence). In DNA form, the CDR3 reads TGCAGTGCGACGGCGGGACTCGCTAGCACAGATACGCAGTATTTT. Translated: CSATAGLASTDTQYF.

This clonotype was seen only once. The V and J genes are TRBV20-1 and TRBJ2-5; 7 bases are a match to TRBD2. From germline, CDR1 is DFQATT and CDR2 SNEGSKA (reference sequence). With 0 bases clipped from V and 1 base from J, the junction kept 8 bases outside the gene matches. The CDR3 is 16 amino acids. This chain's CDR3 is CSARDLSGAIQETQYF. CDR3 coding DNA: TGCAGTGCTAGAGATCTAAGCGGGGCCATCCAAGAGACCCAGTACTTC.

The chain carries TRBV5-1 and TRBJ2-1, with 10 bases lining up with TRBD2. CDR1 is SGHRS and CDR2 is YFSETQ in the germline V gene. The CDR3 covers 14 residues. After removal of 2 bases from V and 6 bases from J, the junction contained 2 bases not matched to a gene. The CDR3 sequence: CASSFTSGVNEQFF. CDR3 sequence (DNA): TGCGCCAGCAGCTTCACTAGCGGGGTCAATGAGCAGTTCTTC.

The CDR3 is CSASRGALTYEQYF. CDR3 nucleotides: TGCAGTGCTAGCAGGGGGGCCTTGACCTACGAGCAGTACTTC. The V and J genes are TRBV20-1 and TRBJ2-7, with D maybe TRBD1 (7 bases). There are 14 residues in the CDR3. V shed 3 bases and J shed 2 bases, with 14 bases lying between them. Germline assignment: CDR1 DFQATT and CDR2 SNEGSKA (reference sequence).

This clonotype has only a few counts. The V and J genes are TRBV4-2 and TRBJ2-5, with TRBD2 matching over 13 bases. V was clipped by 0 bases and J by 4 bases; unmatched bases: 2. The CDR3 has 16 residues. Germline lookup yields CDR1 LGHNA and CDR2 YNFKEQ. The DNA for the CDR3 is TGTGCCAGCAGCCAAGAAGGGACTAGCGGGGTAGAGACCCAGTACTTC. It is translated as CASSQEGTSGVETQYF.

A note on this clonotype: One end of the junction varies from germline; a read error may be responsible. This CDR3 is CASSPRPGANVPTF. DNA of the CDR3: TGTGCCAGCAGCCCCCGCCCTGGGGCCAACGTCCCGACTTTC. The chain combines TRBV9 with TRBJ2-6; D may be TRBD1 (5 bases). Per the germline V gene, CDR1 is SGDLS and CDR2 is YYNGEE. The CDR3 length is 14 residues.

The chain combines TRBV7-2 with TRBJ2-3; a possible D gene is TRBD1 (6 bases). V shed 6 bases and J shed 6 bases, with 16 bases lying between them. The germline V gene encodes CDR1 SGHTA and CDR2 FQGNSA. This CDR3 comprises 14 residues. DNA for the CDR3: TGTGCCAGCAGATCGGGGATTAGGGGGGATACGCAGTATTTT. Its translation is CASRSGIRGDTQYF. The full variable domain, rest sourced from reference TRBV7-2 and TRBJ2-3, is GAGVSQSPSNKVTEKGKDVELRCDPISGHTALYWYRQSLGQGLEFLIYFQGNSAPDKSGLPSDRFSAERTGGSVSTLTIQRTQQEDSAVYLCASRSGIRGDTQYFGPGTRLTVL.

V is TRBV27 and J is TRBJ2-1, with TRBD2 matching 7 bases. The junction had 6 bases not matched to a gene; V was cut back by 3 bases and J by 10 bases. The germline gives CDR1 MNHEY, CDR2 SMNVEV (reference sequence). CDR3 length: 13 residues. CDR3 sequence (DNA): TGTGCCAGCAGTTTGGGACTAAACTACGAGCAGTTCTTC. Amino acid sequence: CASSLGLNYEQFF.

In its sample, this clonotype was seen a few times. This chain uses TRBV18 with TRBJ2-1; 8 bases fit TRBD2. The junction had 6 bases not matched to a gene; V was cut back by 5 bases and J by 3 bases. This CDR3 has 15 amino acids. CDR1 and CDR2 from the germline V gene are KGHSH and LQKENI. DNA of the CDR3: TGTGCCAGCTCAGAGGGACTAGGACACTACAATGAGCAGTTCTTC. Translating it yields CASSEGLGHYNEQFF.

There are many counts of this clonotype. This chain joins TRBV3-1 and TRBJ2-3, with D possibly TRBD2 on 6 matching bases. Germline V gene lookup returns CDR1 LGHDT and CDR2 YNNKEL (reference sequence). Trimming took off 4 bases at V and 2 bases at J, with 10 bases between the two ends. The CDR3 extends over 14 amino acids. CDR3 sequence reads: CASSPRGPTDTQYF. As DNA, the CDR3 is TGTGCCAGCAGCCCGCGGGGTCCCACAGATACGCAGTATTTT.

The rearrangement links TRBV5-1 to TRBJ2-3; weak D call: TRBD2 (6 bases). With 2 bases removed from V and 2 bases from J, the gap between germline ends came to 12 bases. Looked up from germline, CDR1 is SGHRS and CDR2 is YFSETQ. The CDR3 consists of 15 residues. For the CDR3, the DNA is TGCGCCAGCAGCTTAGGGCGGGGAGACACAGATACGCAGTATTTT. Its protein product is CASSLGRGDTDTQYF. The complete variable domain, with remaining parts taken from reference TRBV5-1 and TRBJ2-3, reads KAGVTQTPRYLIKTRGQQVTLSCSPISGHRSVSWYQQTPGQGLQFLFEYFSETQRNKGNFPGRFSGRQFSNSRSEMNVSTLELGDSALYLCASSLGRGDTDTQYFGPGTRLTVL.

This chain links TRBV9 with TRBJ2-7; D is possibly TRBD2 (6 bases). Looked up from germline, CDR1 is SGDLS and CDR2 is YYNGEE. Trimming shortened V by 2 bases and J by 5 bases, and 11 bases separated the two germline ends. The CDR3 is 13 amino acids. As DNA, the CDR3 is TGTGCCAGCAGCGTGACTAGTGGCCACGAGCAGTACTTC. This gives the protein CASSVTSGHEQYF.

The gene calls are TRBV6-2 or TRBV6-3 and TRBJ2-1; 9 bases align to TRBD2. Losses at the gene ends were 6 bases for V and 8 bases for J; bases not matched to a gene: 11. Germline V gene data show CDR1 as MNHEY and CDR2 as SVGEGT. The CDR3 has 15 residues. The DNA of the CDR3 is TGTGCCAGCAGGTTAGCGGGGGCCATCCTCGATGAGCAGTTCTTC. Protein product: CASRLAGAILDEQFF.

V usage is TRBV7-2 and J usage is TRBJ2-7; TRBD1 agrees at 7 bases. The CDR3 is 14 amino acids. Germline V CDR1 and CDR2: SGHTA, FQGNSA. The trim removed 5 bases at V and 4 bases at J, leaving 8 bases unmatched. The CDR3 loop is CASSLGQDPYEQYF. Written as DNA, the CDR3 is TGTGCCAGCAGCCTCGGACAGGATCCTTACGAGCAGTACTTC.

The genes are TRBV24-1 and TRBJ1-2; no reliable D call. Germline-derived CDR1 and CDR2 are KGHDR and SFDVKD. The length of the CDR3 is 12 residues. Trimming took 10 bases from V and 4 from J, leaving 12 bases between them. The CDR3 nucleotides read TGTGCCACGCAGGAAGCGGGCTATGGCTACACCTTC. Translated, it gives CATQEAGYGYTF.

This chain joins TRBV7-9 and TRBJ2-7, with 7 bases that match TRBD1. J gave up 6 bases and V 4 bases, and 6 bases lay outside the gene matches. Germline CDR1 SEHNR, CDR2 FQNEAQ (reference sequence). The CDR3 is made up of 13 amino acids. CDR3 bases: TGTGCCAGCAGCTCAGGGGGACGGGGCGAGCAGTACTTC. Its protein product is CASSSGGRGEQYF.

V usage is TRBV11-2 and J usage is TRBJ2-1, with 8 bases fitting TRBD2. The V gene end was trimmed by 5 bases and the J gene end by 7 bases; junction bases not matched to a gene: 7. CDR3 length: 14 residues. CDR1 is SGHAT and CDR2 is FQNNGV in the germline V gene. The CDR3 coding sequence is TGTGCCAGCAGCCTCGGACTAGCATCAAATGAGCAGTTCTTC. Protein sequence: CASSLGLASNEQFF.

This clonotype was counted many times. This chain connects TRBV12-3 or TRBV12-4 to TRBJ2-5; D unclear. The CDR3 sequence is 13 residues long. V gave up 5 bases and J gave up 2 bases, with 9 bases separating them. CDR3 bases: TGTGCCAGCAGTCCAGGTTATCAAGAGACCCAGTACTTC. This sequence encodes CASSPGYQETQYF.

The chain has TRBV4-3 and TRBJ1-2; no definite D call. The V and J ends lost 3 bases and 5 bases respectively, with 19 bases between them. Germline lookup yields CDR1 LGHNA and CDR2 YSLEER. The CDR3 covers 16 residues. CDR3 coding DNA: TGCGCCAGCAGCCACGGAGGCACAGTGAGTCTTTATGGCTACACCTTC. Protein product: CASSHGGTVSLYGYTF.

This chain joins TRBV2 and TRBJ2-3; D perhaps matches TRBD2 (5 bases). The CDR3 covers 13 residues. V lost 4 bases and J lost 6, with 11 bases in between. Germline V gene lookup returns CDR1 SNHLY and CDR2 FYNNEI. CDR3: CASSAGFTDTQYF. DNA of the CDR3: TGTGCCAGCAGTGCGGGATTTACCGATACGCAGTATTTT.

V is TRBV29-1 and J is TRBJ2-1, with 12 nucleotides matching TRBD2. J lost 6 bases, V lost 4 bases, and 10 bases had no gene match. Germline V gene data show CDR1 as SQVTM and CDR2 as ANQGSEA. This CDR3 is built from 16 residues. CDR3 loop: CSVVPSGGALGNEQFF. CDR3 DNA: TGCAGCGTTGTCCCTAGCGGGGGGGCCCTCGGCAATGAGCAGTTCTTC.

A single count supports this clonotype. This chain joins TRBV27 and TRBJ1-2, with D perhaps matching TRBD1 (5 bases). CDR1 and CDR2 from the germline V gene are MNHEY and SMNVEV (reference sequence). V was trimmed by 8 bases and J by 4 bases, leaving 17 bases between them. This CDR3 spans 14 amino acids. The CDR3 loop reads CASGSGAWSYGYTF. DNA for the CDR3: TGTGCCAGCGGAAGTGGGGCGTGGAGCTATGGCTACACCTTC.

The chain recombines TRBV2 with TRBJ2-5; TRBD1 is a possible D gene (5 bases). This CDR3 region has 15 residues. Germline values: CDR1 SNHLY, CDR2 FYNNEI. V lost 6 bases and J lost 2, with 16 bases in between. CDR3 coding DNA: TGTGCCAGCAGGCCCAAGGGGATGGTTCAAGAGACCCAGTACTTC. It codes for CASRPKGMVQETQYF.

V gene TRBV7-2 combines with J gene TRBJ2-1, with 13 positions matching TRBD2. Germline-derived CDR1 and CDR2 are SGHTA and FQGNSA. The trim removed 2 bases at V and 13 bases at J, leaving 8 bases unmatched. The CDR3 is 15 residues long. CDR3 sequence (DNA): TGTGCCAGCAGCTTAACGGGACTAGCGGGGCCGGGTCAGTTCTTC. Encoded protein: CASSLTGLAGPGQFF.

This sequence joins TRBV6-6 and TRBJ2-3; D remains ambiguous. This CDR3 spans 11 amino acids. From germline, CDR1 is MNHNY and CDR2 SVGAGI (reference sequence). Between the trimmed V and J ends, which lost 10 bases and 4 bases, there was a span of 9 bases. The chain's CDR3 is CATKGPDTQYF. The DNA of the CDR3 is TGTGCCACTAAAGGTCCAGATACGCAGTATTTT.